The T cell receptor beta chain under discussion was sequenced for a study of blood T cell repertoires in COVID-19. CDR3 length equals 16 residues. Trimming pared 0 bases from V and 2 bases from J, leaving 15 bases between. Germline values: CDR1 SGHNT, CDR2 YYREEE (reference sequence). In the original workflow: Amplification with reference gene primers provided the estimates of nucleated cell counts. Method: immunoSEQ multiplex PCR; TCRdb's copy keeps in-frame clones and lacks some. Clonal size and the V and J genes are those of that table, whereas D and trimming came from the DNA. The repertoire has tens of thousands of clones, about 83% of them found once; the top ten carry 40% to 60%.

This sequence was found in a human donor in a cohort sampled during active COVID-19. V and J are TRBV5-4 and TRBJ2-7; possible D gene TRBD1, 6 bases. The sequenced sample consisted of peripheral blood. The CDR3 DNA follows: TGTGCCAGCAGCTTGGAAGGGGGTCTAAGGGCCTACGAGCAGTACTTC. This gives the protein CASSLEGGLRAYEQYF.